A single sample is the source of the 32 T cell receptor beta chains below, sequenced in a study of T cells in Graves' hyperthyroidism and ophthalmopathy. TCR beta CDR3 regions were amplified from RNA transcripts. HTBI primers drove first-round RT-PCR of the TCR CDR3. In TCRdb, the multiplex PCR reads were re-called with MiXCR into one record per CDR3 protein. The sample contains 550,000 to 700,000 distinct CDR3 sequences, about 14% of which appear only once. The sequenced sample was blood. All receptors derive from a woman between 40 and 55 years old with Graves' ophthalmopathy.

V gene TRBV12-3 or TRBV12-4 combines with J gene TRBJ2-7, with D unclear. This CDR3 is built from 13 residues. The germline V and J ends were trimmed by 2 bases and 9 bases, with 14 bases remaining between them. The CDR3 here is CASSLKKGEGQYF. CDR3 nucleotide sequence: TGTGCCAGCAGTTTAAAAAAGGGCGAAGGGCAGTACTTC.

This clonotype was seen repeatedly, ten times or more. The rearrangement joins TRBV6-2 or TRBV6-3 to TRBJ1-1, with 9 bases that match TRBD1. The CDR3 is 15 amino acids. Trimming at V came to 8 bases and at J to 5 bases, leaving 12 bases not matched to a gene. CDR1 MNHEY and CDR2 SVGEGT come from the germline V gene. Here the CDR3 reads CASSRPSGTGTEAFF. In DNA, the CDR3 is TGTGCCAGCTCTCGCCCCTCCGGGACAGGGACTGAAGCTTTCTTT.

This clonotype was seen many times. The V gene is TRBV7-2, the J gene TRBJ1-5, with a tentative D call TRBD1 (5 bases). This CDR3 region has 15 residues. V lost 1 base to trimming and J lost 7 bases, with 14 bases between them. The V gene's germline CDR1 is SGHTA and CDR2 FQGNSA. The CDR3 loop reads CASSLVEGLGQPQHF. In DNA form, the CDR3 reads TGTGCCAGCAGCTTAGTCGAGGGGCTGGGCCAGCCCCAGCATTTT.

This clonotype came up many times. The chain has TRBV12-3 or TRBV12-4 and TRBJ2-5, with D possibly matching TRBD1 (6 bases). Trimming shortened V by 6 bases and J by 5 bases, and 13 bases separated the two germline ends. CDR3 size: 13 residues. The CDR3 region is CASSFTGSETQYF. In nucleotides, the CDR3 is TGTGCCAGCAGCTTCACAGGGTCGGAGACCCAGTACTTC.

This clonotype was counted ten times or more. The chain joins TRBV28 to TRBJ1-2; D gene uncertain. V was trimmed by 4 bases and J by 0 bases, leaving 15 bases between them. CDR1 MDHEN and CDR2 SYDVKM come from the germline V gene. This CDR3 spans 16 amino acids. The CDR3 region has the DNA TGTGCCAGCAGTTCACCAGGACTGCCGCCTAACTATGGCTACACCTTC. As protein: CASSSPGLPPNYGYTF.

V usage is TRBV6-2 or TRBV6-3 and J usage is TRBJ2-7, with D perhaps TRBD2 (5 bases). Trimming took 6 bases from V and 3 from J, leaving 18 bases between them. CDR1 is MNHEY, CDR2 SVGEGT, per germline. The CDR3 runs 15 residues. CDR3 DNA: TGTGCCAGCAGCTGGACTGTGGTGCGTCGCTACGAGCAGTACTTC. This sequence encodes CASSWTVVRRYEQYF.

This clonotype occurred many times. The chain links TRBV4-1 to TRBJ2-7; 7 bases are a match to TRBD2. After removal of 1 base from V and 3 bases from J, the junction contained 6 bases not matched to a gene. Germline CDR1 MGHRA, CDR2 YSYEKL. This CDR3 has 15 residues. The CDR3 is CASSQGVGGFYEQYF. CDR3 DNA: TGCGCCAGCAGCCAAGGTGTCGGGGGGTTCTACGAGCAGTACTTC.

This clonotype occurred a few times. A much bigger clone sits one base away, suggesting this may be a read error. The chain carries TRBV6-1 and TRBJ2-7; possibly TRBD1 or TRBD2 for D (5 bases each). V lost 8 bases, J lost 5 bases, and 16 bases lay in between. The germline gives CDR1 MNHNS, CDR2 SASEGT. The CDR3 totals 13 residues. CDR3 DNA: TGTGCCAGCGGGACGGGCCTTCGGGACGAGCAGTACTTC. This encodes CASGTGLRDEQYF.

This clonotype was seen a few times. The rearrangement links TRBV6-1 to TRBJ2-2; D gene uncertain. Germline V lookup: CDR1 MNHNS, CDR2 SASEGT. Trimming cost V 6 bases and J 4 bases, with 6 bases left between them. The CDR3 covers 12 residues. CDR3 residues: CASSGSTGELFF. DNA of the CDR3: TGTGCCAGCAGCGGGTCCACCGGGGAGCTGTTTTTT.

This clonotype was seen many times. The chain recombines TRBV6-6 with TRBJ1-2; 8 nucleotides align to TRBD1. This CDR3 comprises 14 residues. The junction had 9 bases not matched to a gene; V was cut back by 4 bases and J by 8 bases. CDR1 and CDR2 from the germline V gene are MNHNY and SVGAGI (reference sequence). CDR3 in DNA: TGTGCCAGCAGTTCCGCGCGACAGGGGAAAGGCTACACCTTC. As protein: CASSSARQGKGYTF.

The chain links TRBV19 to TRBJ1-1, with 9 bases that match TRBD1. The J segment lost 4 bases and the V segment lost 5 bases, leaving 8 bases of the junction unmatched. The germline CDR1 and CDR2 sequences are LNHDA and SQIVND (reference sequence). CDR3 length equals 15 residues. The CDR3: CASSPTQGQGTEAFF. CDR3 sequence (DNA): TGTGCCAGTAGTCCAACTCAGGGACAGGGCACTGAAGCTTTCTTT.

This clonotype was seen ten or more times. The junction and the germline gene differ at one end; a read error may be behind it. The chain links TRBV6-1 to TRBJ1-5, with 7 bases aligning to TRBD1. The CDR3 has 14 residues. The V gene's germline CDR1 is MNHNS and CDR2 SASEGT. The CDR3 DNA follows: TGCGCCAGCAGAGTAAGGGGGCCTTATCAGCCCCAGCATTTT. As protein: CASRVRGPYQPQHF.

DNA for the CDR3: TGTGCCAGCAGTTATCACCGACCCAACAGGGCTGTTGGGGACACTGAAGCTTTCTTT. Translating gives CASSYHRPNRAVGDTEAFF. V gene TRBV6-2 or TRBV6-3 combines with J gene TRBJ1-1; the D gene is possibly TRBD1 (6 bases). This CDR3 region has 19 residues. V was trimmed by 3 bases and J by 3 bases, leaving 26 bases between them. Germline V lookup: CDR1 MNHEY, CDR2 SVGEGT.

This clonotype has ten or more counts. The CDR3 DNA reads TGCGCCAGCAGCCAAGTGCAGGGAAACTACGAGCAGTACTTC. Translated, it gives CASSQVQGNYEQYF. This chain links TRBV4-3 with TRBJ2-7, with TRBD1 as a possible D gene (5 bases). This CDR3 is 14 amino acids long. The V and J ends lost 1 base and 3 bases respectively, with 10 bases between them. The V gene's germline CDR1 is LGHNA and CDR2 YSLEER.

A few counts support this clonotype. The chain is built from TRBV7-9 and TRBJ1-2; 7 bases match TRBD1. J lost 1 base, V lost 6 bases, and 5 bases had no gene match. Germline assignment: CDR1 SEHNR and CDR2 FQNEAQ (reference sequence). The CDR3 runs to 14 residues. The CDR3 protein is CASSHRGDNYGYTF. CDR3 nucleotides: TGTGCCAGCAGTCACAGGGGTGATAACTATGGCTACACCTTC.

There are many counts of this clonotype. The rearrangement links TRBV28 to TRBJ2-7; 7 bases are a match to TRBD1. Trimming took 6 bases from V and 4 from J; bases not matched to a gene: 9. In germline, CDR1 is MDHEN, CDR2 SYDVKM. CDR3 length: 14 residues. The DNA of the CDR3 is TGTGCCAGCAGCCCAGAGAACAGGGGTTACGAGCAGTACTTC. Translated, it gives CASSPENRGYEQYF.

This clonotype has ten or more counts. The V call is TRBV7-2, the J call TRBJ2-7, with 10 bases lining up with TRBD2. V was pared by 4 bases and J by 1 base, with 7 bases of the junction left unmatched. This CDR3 has 16 amino acids. The germline gives CDR1 SGHTA, CDR2 FQGNSA. CDR3 region: CASSSGGGLASYEQYF. CDR3 nucleotides: TGTGCCAGCAGCTCCGGTGGGGGACTAGCGTCCTACGAGCAGTACTTC.

This clonotype was counted a few times. A read error is likely, as this CDR3 ends without the conserved phenylalanine or tryptophan. The chain joins TRBV11-2 to TRBJ1-5; TRBD1 is a possible D gene (6 bases). CDR1 SGHAT and CDR2 FQNNGV come from the germline V gene. Trimming stripped 4 bases from V and 6 bases from J, with 13 bases between. The length of the CDR3 is 14 residues. The CDR3 nucleotides read TGTGCCAGCAGCTGGGCCGGGGGCGGTCAGCCCCAGCATCTT. This codes for CASSWAGGGQPQHL.

This clonotype was detected many times. J is TRBJ1-1 and V is TRBV6-1, with D tentatively TRBD1 (6 bases). CDR1 and CDR2 (germline): MNHNS, SASEGT. The CDR3 length is 15 residues. V was pared by 6 bases and J by 4 bases, with 18 bases between. The CDR3 loop is CASRPAGAVVTEAFF. For the CDR3, the DNA is TGTGCCAGCAGGCCGGCAGGGGCTGTGGTCACTGAAGCTTTCTTT.

DNA of the CDR3: TGTGCCAGCAGTTGGACTAGCGGCGGGGAGCTGTTTTTT. Its translation is CASSWTSGGELFF. The chain carries TRBV11-1 and TRBJ2-2, with 10 bases identical to TRBD2. CDR3 length equals 13 residues. V trimming: 6 bases; J trimming: 7 bases; junction bases outside the gene matches: 2. Germline V gives CDR1 SGHAT, CDR2 FQDESV (reference sequence).

This clonotype was observed at least ten times. This sequence joins TRBV28 and TRBJ1-5, with 7 bases fitting TRBD1. Looked up from germline, CDR1 is MDHEN and CDR2 is SYDVKM. This CDR3 has 17 amino acids. Unmatched junction bases numbered 16, after V lost 11 bases and J lost 0 bases. CDR3 residues: CASCRDSSFYSNQPQHF. CDR3 nucleotide sequence: TGTGCCTCCTGCCGGGACAGCTCCTTCTATAGCAATCAGCCCCAGCATTTT.

This clonotype appeared many times. V is TRBV6-5 and J is TRBJ1-5; D gene uncertain. CDR3 length: 13 residues. Germline V gene data show CDR1 as MNHEY and CDR2 as SVGAGI. V shed 8 bases and J shed 0 bases, with 8 bases lying between them. CDR3 sequence: CASSAVSNQPQHF. The CDR3 DNA reads TGTGCCAGCTCGGCGGTTAGCAATCAGCCCCAGCATTTT.

In its sample, this clonotype was seen many times. The rearrangement uses TRBV20-1 and TRBJ2-2, with D perhaps given as TRBD1 or TRBD2 (5 bases each). The CDR3 runs 14 residues. The germline V gene has CDR1 DFQATT and CDR2 SNEGSKA (reference sequence). V lost 3 bases and J lost 7, with 15 bases in between. CDR3 residues: CSASGDVKDGELFF. The CDR3 coding sequence is TGCAGTGCTAGTGGGGACGTGAAGGACGGGGAGCTGTTTTTT.

This sequence joins TRBV12-3 or TRBV12-4 and TRBJ2-7; D remains unclear. This CDR3 region has 15 residues. With 3 bases removed from V and 0 bases from J, the gap between germline ends came to 12 bases. CDR3 amino acids: CASSFGGDGSYEQYF. CDR3 coding DNA: TGTGCCAGCAGTTTCGGTGGAGACGGCTCCTACGAGCAGTACTTC.

Many counts were recorded for this clonotype. The chain has TRBV11-3 and TRBJ2-7; D remains ambiguous. The CDR3 runs 14 residues. Trimming shortened V by 1 base and J by 1 base, and 8 bases separated the two germline ends. Germline CDR1 and CDR2: SGHNT and YENEEA. DNA for the CDR3: TGTGCCAGCAGCTTAGGTCAGGAGTCCTACGAGCAGTACTTC. It specifies CASSLGQESYEQYF.

This clonotype was seen ten or more times. J is TRBJ2-7 and V is TRBV11-2; 8 positions agree with TRBD2. The germline gives CDR1 SGHAT, CDR2 FQNNGV. After removal of 4 bases from V and 3 bases from J, the junction contained 5 bases not matched to a gene. The CDR3 is made up of 14 amino acids. The CDR3 DNA reads TGTGCCAGCAGCTGGGGTAGCGGGAACTACGAGCAGTACTTC. Translation: CASSWGSGNYEQYF.

This clonotype was seen a few times. The CDR3: CASRPRLAGYEQYF. CDR3 nucleotide sequence: TGTGCCAGCAGACCGAGACTAGCGGGCTACGAGCAGTACTTC. The rearrangement joins TRBV27 to TRBJ2-7, with 10 bases matching TRBD2. Germline V gene data show CDR1 as MNHEY and CDR2 as SMNVEV (reference sequence). The CDR3 is made up of 14 amino acids. V was pared by 6 bases and J by 3 bases, with 5 bases of the junction left unmatched.

This clonotype was picked up many times. This rearrangement joins TRBV19 to TRBJ1-2; D is perhaps TRBD1 (6 bases). The CDR3 runs to 16 residues. CDR1 is LNHDA and CDR2 is SQIVND in the germline V gene (reference sequence). V lost 6 bases and J lost 1, with 18 bases in between. The CDR3 protein is CASRAQWGRGNYGYTF. The CDR3 coding sequence is TGTGCCAGTAGGGCTCAATGGGGGCGCGGTAACTATGGCTACACCTTC.

This clonotype has a count of ten or more. The chain is built from TRBV14 and TRBJ2-5; D possibly corresponds to TRBD1 (6 bases). The CDR3 runs 13 residues. CDR1 and CDR2 from the germline V gene are SGHDN and FVKESK. V shed 1 base and J shed 4 bases, with 7 bases lying between them. The CDR3 bases are TGTGCCAGCAGCCAAGGACAGGCAGAGACCCAGTACTTC. Translating gives CASSQGQAETQYF.

This clonotype was counted ten times or more. The V call is TRBV7-2, the J call TRBJ2-7; TRBD2 agrees at 10 bases. The CDR3 is 13 amino acids. J was trimmed by 6 bases and V by 5 bases; bases with no gene match: 4. From germline, CDR1 is SGHTA and CDR2 FQGNSA. CDR3 sequence reads: CASSVTSGIEQYF. The DNA for the CDR3 is TGTGCCAGCAGCGTCACTAGCGGGATCGAGCAGTACTTC.

This clonotype came up many times. This chain connects TRBV6-5 to TRBJ2-3; D possibly corresponds to TRBD2 (6 bases). This CDR3 region has 15 residues. Germline V gene sequence: CDR1 MNHEY, CDR2 SVGAGI. Between the trimmed V and J ends, which lost 5 bases and 7 bases, there was a span of 19 bases. In DNA form, the CDR3 reads TGTGCCAGCAGTACCAGTCTCGCGGGGAGGAATACGCAGTATTTT. This translates into CASSTSLAGRNTQYF.

The rearrangement uses TRBV28 and TRBJ2-7, with D maybe TRBD2 (5 bases). CDR1 MDHEN and CDR2 SYDVKM come from the germline V gene. The CDR3 loop spans 15 amino acids. The V gene lost 4 bases and the J gene lost 0 bases, with 13 bases spanning the gap. CDR3 amino acids: CASSSPTGYSYEQYF. The CDR3 DNA reads TGTGCCAGCAGTTCACCAACGGGGTACTCCTACGAGCAGTACTTC.